A selection of T cell receptor beta chains follows, all from one sample in a study of blood T cell repertoires in COVID-19. Method: immunoSEQ multiplex PCR; TCRdb's copy keeps in-frame clones and lacks some. The table records under 250,000 clones, around 75% of them present only once. What was sequenced was peripheral blood. The receptors shown here come from a woman in her thirties or forties with COVID-19, enrolled during active disease. CDR3s include the opening cysteine and the closing phenylalanine or tryptophan. The D gene is left open where the match is weak. Size is stated for part of the rows, as once, few or many counts, or as a class when the clone is expanded.

D gene	V gene	clone size	J gene	CDR3 protein	CDR3 DNA
-	TRBV6-5	few	TRBJ1-1	CASSYSGGNTEAFF	TGTGCCAGCAGTTACAGCGGCGGGAACACTGAAGCTTTCTTT
-	TRBV27	-	TRBJ1-2	CASSSLFTGSYGYTF	TGTGCCAGCAGTTCCCTTTTCACAGGGAGCTATGGCTACACCTTC
-	TRBV3-1/TRBV3-2	-	TRBJ1-1	CASSHRGRNTEAFF	TGTGCCAGCAGCCACAGGGGCCGTAACACTGAAGCTTTCTTT
-	TRBV11-3	-	TRBJ2-3	CASSFGGTSTSTDTQYF	TGTGCCAGCAGCTTTGGGGGCACATCGACTAGCACAGATACGCAGTATTTT
-	TRBV7-3	-	TRBJ1-6	CASSLSAGGPYNSPLHF	TGTGCCAGCAGCTTATCGGCGGGGGGACCCTATAATTCACCCCTCCACTTT
-	TRBV4-3	few	TRBJ2-1	CASSPLRSSYNEQFF	TGCGCCAGCAGCCCCCTACGGAGCTCCTACAATGAGCAGTTCTTC
TRBD1	TRBV6-5	few	TRBJ1-1	CASIRAQGADTEAFF	TGTGCCAGCATCCGTGCACAGGGGGCGGACACTGAAGCTTTCTTT
-	TRBV5-1	-	TRBJ2-3	CASSLDGSAPDTQYF	TGCGCCAGCAGCTTGGACGGGAGTGCCCCAGATACGCAGTATTTT
TRBD1	TRBV5-1	many	TRBJ1-6	CASSLRTGGDSPLHF	TGCGCCAGCAGCCTCAGGACAGGGGGCGATTCACCCCTCCACTTT
-	TRBV30	-	TRBJ1-1	CAWSVIQSYTEAFF	TGTGCCTGGAGTGTAATACAGTCGTACACTGAAGCTTTCTTT
-	TRBV7-9	-	TRBJ1-3	CASSFTSYLSVPIYF	TGTGCCAGCAGCTTCACTTCCTACCTGTCTGTTCCCATATATTTT
TRBD1	TRBV11-3	-	TRBJ2-3	CASSSRQGLTDTQYF	TGTGCCAGCAGCTCGCGACAGGGCCTCACAGATACGCAGTATTTT
TRBD2	TRBV30	once	TRBJ2-2	CAWSIGTSSAGELFF	TGTGCCTGGAGTATCGGGACTAGCAGCGCCGGGGAGCTGTTTTTT
-	TRBV5-6	-	TRBJ2-7	CASSYGLSSYEQYF	TGTGCCAGCAGCTACGGACTGAGCTCCTACGAGCAGTACTTC
-	TRBV11-2	-	TRBJ2-5	CASSRGTFLETQYF	TGTGCCAGCAGCCGCGGGACTTTCCTAGAGACCCAGTACTTC
-	TRBV4-3	-	TRBJ2-7	CASSQDIGSVVTYEQYF	TGCGCCAGCAGCCAAGATATCGGGTCTGTGGTTACCTACGAGCAGTACTTC
-	TRBV12-3/TRBV12-4	-	TRBJ1-1	CASSLGEEAEAFF	TGTGCCAGCAGTTTGGGCGAGGAGGCTGAAGCTTTCTTT
-	TRBV10-3	-	TRBJ1-6	CATLTGGNSPLHF	TGTGCCACCCTGACAGGCGGGAATTCACCCCTCCACTTT
-	TRBV6-2/TRBV6-3	-	TRBJ1-5	CASSFQAGGQPQHF	TGTGCCAGCAGTTTTCAGGCCGGGGGGCAGCCCCAGCATTTT
-	TRBV2	-	TRBJ2-5	CASSEWGYLEDAETQYF	TGTGCCAGCAGTGAATGGGGTTATCTGGAGGACGCAGAGACCCAGTACTTC
-	TRBV3-1/TRBV3-2	-	TRBJ1-1	CASSPPTGQNTEAFF	TGTGCCAGCAGCCCTCCGACAGGCCAAAACACTGAAGCTTTCTTT
TRBD1	TRBV7-8	few	TRBJ1-1	CASSLARQGSNTEAFF	TGTGCCAGCAGCCTCGCGCGACAGGGGTCGAACACTGAAGCTTTCTTT
-	TRBV11-2	-	TRBJ1-1	CASSFEGRGAFF	TGTGCCAGCAGCTTTGAGGGGCGGGGGGCTTTCTTT
-	TRBV5-1	-	TRBJ2-5	CASSLDRVGETQYF	TGCGCCAGCAGCTTGGACAGGGTCGGAGAGACCCAGTACTTC
-	TRBV5-1	-	TRBJ1-3	CASSPSGTGLSRNTIYF	TGCGCCAGCAGTCCCTCCGGAACAGGGTTATCGAGAAACACCATATATTTT
TRBD2	TRBV4-2	-	TRBJ2-3	CASSRRLAGDTDTQYF	TGTGCCAGCAGCCGCCGACTAGCGGGGGACACAGATACGCAGTATTTT
-	TRBV6-1	-	TRBJ1-5	CASSELSRFQPQHF	TGTGCCAGCAGTGAACTATCCAGGTTTCAGCCCCAGCATTTT
-	TRBV7-8	few	TRBJ1-2	CASTTTDSYYGYTF	TGTGCCAGCACTACGACAGACAGCTACTATGGCTACACCTTC
-	TRBV5-1	-	TRBJ1-2	CASSSGTYGYTF	TGCGCCAGCAGCTCGGGAACCTATGGCTACACCTTC
-	TRBV10-3	-	TRBJ1-3	CAIRGIQGGNTIYF	TGTGCCATCAGAGGAATACAGGGCGGAAACACCATATATTTT
TRBD2	TRBV5-1	-	TRBJ2-5	CASSLVPPSGGGEETQYF	TGCGCCAGCAGCCTCGTACCACCTAGCGGGGGGGGCGAAGAGACCCAGTACTTC
-	TRBV6-2/TRBV6-3	-	TRBJ1-1	CASIPIQGLPDTEAFF	TGTGCCAGCATCCCGATACAGGGACTACCAGACACTGAAGCTTTCTTT
-	TRBV7-2	-	TRBJ2-7	CASSPGDFSVYEQYF	TGTGCCAGCAGCCCCGGGGACTTCTCCGTCTACGAGCAGTACTTC
TRBD1	TRBV6-6	once	TRBJ1-1	CASIRSGGIEAFF	TGTGCCAGCATCCGCTCAGGGGGAATTGAAGCTTTCTTT
-	TRBV12-5	-	TRBJ2-7	CASGLGPGEQYF	TGTGCTAGTGGTTTGGGGCCGGGAGAGCAGTACTTC
-	TRBV19	few	TRBJ2-2	CASTKASRRGAGELFF	TGTGCCAGTACCAAGGCGTCACGGAGGGGCGCCGGGGAGCTGTTTTTT
TRBD1	TRBV9	-	TRBJ2-7	CASSVDRAPYEQYF	TGTGCCAGCAGCGTGGACAGGGCCCCCTACGAGCAGTACTTC
-	TRBV7-6	-	TRBJ1-2	CASSLVPGANYGYTF	TGTGCCAGCAGCTTAGTCCCAGGGGCTAACTATGGCTACACCTTC
-	TRBV7-2	few	TRBJ2-7	CASSPGQPYEQYF	TGTGCCAGCAGCCCCGGACAGCCTTACGAGCAGTACTTC
-	TRBV5-1	-	TRBJ2-3	CASSSGTVTDTQYF	TGCGCCAGCAGCTCAGGGACTGTGACAGATACGCAGTATTTT